The 5 T cell receptor beta chains below all came from one sample that was sequenced in a study of T cell repertoires in cytomegalovirus infection. Which antigens these TCRs recognize remains unknown. TCRdb itself ran the reads through MiXCR, one entry per CDR3 protein. The data hold approximately 390,000 distinct CDR3 sequences, with roughly a third observed a single time. This specimen consisted of cultured PBMCs, obtained from culture after CMV antigen stimulation. Source of these receptors: a human donor in good health (CMV status not recorded). Some clones in this sample may be carry-over from other donors' samples.

V is TRBV6-1 and J is TRBJ2-7, with a possible D match to TRBD2 (6 bases). Trimming left V 1 base short and J 6 bases short, with 13 bases between. CDR1 and CDR2 (germline): MNHNS, SASEGT. The CDR3 spans 14 residues. The CDR3 DNA reads as TGTGCCAGCAGTGAAGGCGGAGGGCGACTCGAGCAGTACGTC. Protein sequence: CASSEGGGRLEQYV.

This clonotype turned up a few times. V gene TRBV4-1 combines with J gene TRBJ1-1, with a tentative D call TRBD1 (5 bases). Germline loops: CDR1 MGHRA, CDR2 YSYEKL. Trimming shortened V by 4 bases and J by 1 base, and 16 bases separated the two germline ends. The CDR3 extends over 16 amino acids. CDR3 nucleotides: TGCGCCAGCAGCCCCCTGGGACCGGGGGGGAACACTGAAGCTTTCTTT. It specifies CASSPLGPGGNTEAFF.

This CDR3 is CASSLATGADYGYTF. CDR3 bases: TGTGCCAGCAGCTTAGCGACAGGGGCGGACTATGGCTACACCTTC. J is TRBJ1-2 and V is TRBV7-2, with TRBD1 matching over 8 bases. The CDR3 runs to 15 residues. The V and J ends lost 0 bases and 3 bases, in that order; junction bases with no gene match: 3. Germline loops: CDR1 SGHTA, CDR2 FQGNSA.

Ten or more counts support this clonotype. The chain carries TRBV7-2 and TRBJ2-1; D unclear. V was cut by 1 base and J by 8 bases, with 12 bases left in between. The CDR3 has 14 residues. Germline-derived CDR1 and CDR2 are SGHTA and FQGNSA. The CDR3 protein is CASSLVRARDEQFF. The CDR3 region has the DNA TGTGCCAGCAGCTTAGTACGGGCGCGCGATGAGCAGTTCTTC.

The V and J genes are TRBV6-4 and TRBJ1-3, with a tentative D call TRBD1 (6 bases). V was pared by 6 bases and J by 4 bases, with 34 bases between. The CDR3 spans 21 residues. CDR1 is MRHNA, CDR2 SNTAGT, per germline. CDR3 DNA: TGTGCCAGCAGAAGTGACCGGGACACAATTTCCCTAATAGCAAGCGGAAACACCATATATTTT. This codes for CASRSDRDTISLIASGNTIYF.